This record covers a single T cell receptor (beta chain). What it binds is not known. This entry is derived from a study of STAT5B mutations in CD4+ large granular lymphocyte leukemia. The wider study: Among healthy donors, a particular HLA allele went with more CDR3 'QG' motifs.

Measured with immunoSEQ multiplex PCR; TCRdb has only the in-frame clones, and not every one. Here the sample spans roughly 48,000 clones, just over 70% being singletons. Study-wide points: Data were not HLA-matched across samples. No patients shared main leukemic clonotypes, though roughly 27% appeared at low frequency elsewhere.

Buffy coats from healthy blood donors served as controls. This clonotype was sampled from a human donor in good health. Sequencing input: CD4+ T cells from blood buffy coats.

CDR3 bases: TGTGCCAGCAGCGGGACGGAGCCATCCTATGCCCTCCACTTT. This codes for CASSGTEPSYALHF. The chain carries TRBV9 and TRBJ1-6; the D is unclear. V dropped 3 bases and J dropped 14 bases, with 18 bases sitting between them. CDR1 and CDR2 (germline): SGDLS, YYNGEE. There are 14 residues in the CDR3.